The next 9 T cell receptor beta chains were all read from a single sample in a study. One entry per CDR3 protein, called by TCRdb with MiXCR from the 5' RACE reads. The repertoire consists of around 50,000 distinct CDR3 sequences, with around 26% occurring once and the leading ten covering about 3%. Sequencing input: tumor-infiltrating memory CD4+ T cells sorted from the breast tumor. The subset denotes: memory CD4+ T cells, CD4+CD45RO+CD25-. These receptors originate from a female donor with breast cancer.

The genes are TRBV7-2 and TRBJ2-5; D might be TRBD1 (5 bases). Trimming pared 2 bases from V and 1 base from J, leaving 8 bases between. Germline-derived CDR1 and CDR2 are SGHTA and FQGNSA. This CDR3 has 14 residues. CDR3 residues: CASSLSRVQETQYF. In DNA form, the CDR3 reads TGTGCCAGCAGCTTAAGCAGGGTCCAAGAGACCCAGTACTTC.

The chain employs TRBV5-1 and TRBJ1-1, with TRBD1 as a possible D gene (5 bases). Trimming removed 0 bases at V and 1 base at J, with 13 bases between. The CDR3 runs to 16 residues. Germline lookup yields CDR1 SGHRS and CDR2 YFSETQ. The CDR3 loop reads CASSLARSTANTEAFF. DNA for the CDR3: TGCGCCAGCAGCTTGGCCCGATCGACAGCGAACACTGAAGCTTTCTTT.

This clonotype was observed a handful of times. The chain carries TRBV7-2 and TRBJ1-5; no definite D call. Trimming removed 4 bases at V and 7 bases at J, with 8 bases between. The CDR3 has 12 amino acids. The germline CDR1 and CDR2 sequences are SGHTA and FQGNSA. The chain's CDR3 is CASSSTGQPQHF. DNA for the CDR3: TGTGCCAGCAGCTCCACCGGCCAGCCCCAGCATTTT.

This chain joins TRBV12-3 or TRBV12-4 and TRBJ1-6; D is ambiguous. The CDR3 loop spans 12 amino acids. V was cut by 3 bases and J by 7 bases, with 4 bases left in between. The CDR3: CASSLSNSPLHF. In DNA form, the CDR3 reads TGTGCCAGCAGTTTGTCGAATTCACCCCTCCACTTT.

V is TRBV7-2 and J is TRBJ1-4; D gene ambiguous. The CDR3 runs to 15 residues. Trimming cost V 2 bases and J 3 bases, with 10 bases left between them. Germline V gene lookup returns CDR1 SGHTA and CDR2 FQGNSA. CDR3 nucleotide sequence: TGTGCCAGCAGCTTAAATAGACTTGCTAATGAAAAACTGTTTTTT. This gives the protein CASSLNRLANEKLFF.

V is TRBV29-1 and J is TRBJ2-3, with D tentatively TRBD2 (5 bases). The V end lost 4 bases, the J end lost 6 bases, and 17 bases lay between the germline ends. The CDR3 runs 14 residues. In germline, CDR1 is SQVTM, CDR2 ANQGSEA. The CDR3: CSVVETAGGDTQYF. The CDR3 nucleotides read TGCAGCGTTGTTGAGACGGCTGGCGGGGATACGCAGTATTTT.

This clonotype is classed as medium-sized. The chain couples TRBV12-3 or TRBV12-4 to TRBJ2-3; 8 bases line up with TRBD2. J was trimmed by 2 bases and V by 6 bases; bases with no gene match: 7. The CDR3 contains 15 residues. The CDR3 DNA reads as TGTGCCAGCAGCGTCGGACTAGCCCCCACAGATACGCAGTATTTT. Translating it yields CASSVGLAPTDTQYF.

The J gene is TRBJ1-5, the V gene TRBV10-3; a possible D gene is TRBD1 (5 bases). This CDR3 has 15 amino acids. V was clipped by 5 bases and J by 0 bases, with 11 bases between them. The germline gives CDR1 ENHRY, CDR2 SYGVKD. CDR3 nucleotides: TGTGCCATCAGTCGGGAGGGGTATAGCAATCAGCCCCAGCATTTT. It codes for CAISREGYSNQPQHF.

Concerning this clonotype itself: The junction does not match germline at one end; this may be a read error. The genes are TRBV28 and TRBJ2-7; tentative D call: TRBD1 (6 bases). The CDR3 runs to 9 residues. In germline, CDR1 is MDHEN, CDR2 SYDVKM. CDR3 residues: CAGPQGYGF. CDR3 DNA: TGTGCCGGACCACAGGGTTACGGCTTC. The variable domain in full, completed from reference TRBV28 and TRBJ2-7, reads DVKVTQSSRYLVKRTGEKVFLECVQDMDHENMFWYRQDPGLGLRLIYFSYDVKMKEKGDIPEGYSVSREKKERFSLILESASTNQTSMYLCAGPQGYGFGPGTRLTVT.